This paragraph covers one TCR beta chain sequence. This CDR3 spans 15 amino acids. Unmatched junction bases numbered 5, after V lost 2 bases and J lost 3 bases. Germline V gene lookup returns CDR1 SGHRS and CDR2 YFSETQ. This sample is part of a study of blood T cell repertoires in COVID-19. Background on the study: Samples representing acute and convalescent COVID-19 were sourced from the United States, Italy and Spain.

All enrollees were about 18 to 95 years old and from 24 US areas. The method was immunoSEQ multiplex PCR; TCRdb's version includes in-frame clones alone and lacks a portion of them. Among hundreds of thousands of clones listed, around 86% were seen once. This chain uses TRBV5-1 with TRBJ2-3, with TRBD2 matching over 8 bases. The sequence was collected from a woman in her 40s with acute COVID-19. The sample taken for sequencing was PBMCs or T cells enriched from blood (not recorded which). The CDR3 nucleotides read TGCGCCAGCAGCTTTAACGGGAGGGGTACAGATACGCAGTATTTT. Translating it yields CASSFNGRGTDTQYF. Using reference TRBV5-1 and TRBJ2-3 for the parts outside the CDR3, the full variable domain is KAGVTQTPRYLIKTRGQQVTLSCSPISGHRSVSWYQQTPGQGLQFLFEYFSETQRNKGNFPGRFSGRQFSNSRSEMNVSTLELGDSALYLCASSFNGRGTDTQYFGPGTRLTVL.